Listed here are 14 T cell receptor beta chains from one sample, sequenced in a study of T-cell memory formation after mild COVID-19 (dated by TCRdb to the early 2020s). The library was obtained by 5' RACE. Sequencing was performed on an Illumina NovaSeq 6000. TCRdb reprocessing: public reads trimmed at Q25 with fastp, clones called with MiXCR, in-frame beta chains kept. Records with the same CDR3 protein are collapsed into one entry carrying the most frequent genes and DNA. The sample contains 400,000 to 550,000 distinct CDR3 sequences, about 23% of them found a single time. The top ten hold about an eighth of the sample. Specimen: PBMCs or a T cell subset sorted from them (not recorded which). The receptors originated from an adult woman who had mild COVID-19 (a few samples of this study predate the infection). The sample titles of this study are shuffled in the database, so cell type and time point are left out; the donor was told from shared clones.

The rearrangement joins TRBV7-9 to TRBJ2-5, with D possibly being TRBD2 (6 bases). CDR3 size: 15 residues. Germline V gene data show CDR1 as SEHNR and CDR2 as FQNEAQ (reference sequence). The V end lost 5 bases, the J end lost 8 bases, and 21 bases lay between the germline ends. CDR3: CASSHPVGGLGTQYF. Here the CDR3 DNA reads TGTGCCAGCAGCCACCCTGTGGGAGGCTTGGGCACCCAGTACTTC.

The table lists this clonotype with a few counts. V is TRBV7-9 and J is TRBJ1-2; no definite D call. The CDR3 is 14 amino acids. In germline, CDR1 is SEHNR, CDR2 FQNEAQ (reference sequence). V was cut by 0 bases and J by 4 bases, with 9 bases left in between. This CDR3 reads CASSLAFEGYGYTF. CDR3 sequence (DNA): TGTGCCAGCAGCTTAGCTTTCGAAGGCTATGGCTACACCTTC.

In this sample, this clonotype turned up a few times. The chain recombines TRBV20-1 with TRBJ2-7, with D unresolved. V was pared by 6 bases and J by 2 bases, with 11 bases between. Germline V gene sequence: CDR1 DFQATT, CDR2 SNEGSKA (reference sequence). This CDR3 is built from 12 residues. This CDR3 is CSADSGTYEQYF. DNA for the CDR3: TGCAGTGCCGATTCGGGTACCTACGAGCAGTACTTC.

The chain carries TRBV7-2 and TRBJ2-1, with 11 nucleotides matching TRBD2. Trimming took 1 base from V and 10 from J; bases not matched to a gene: 9. Germline CDR1 and CDR2: SGHTA and FQGNSA. The CDR3 contains 16 residues. CDR3 nucleotides: TGTGCCAGCAGCTTAGTAGCGGGGGGGCCTGCGGGAGAGCAGTTCTTC. Protein product: CASSLVAGGPAGEQFF.

The rearrangement uses TRBV6-2 or TRBV6-3 and TRBJ2-3, with 7 positions matching TRBD2. Germline CDR1 MNHEY, CDR2 SVGEGT. The CDR3 has 14 amino acids. V dropped 8 bases and J dropped 5; count of bases not matched to a gene: 10. The CDR3 bases are TGTGCCAGCGGCCCGACTAGCTTGAGAGATACGCAGTATTTT. It specifies CASGPTSLRDTQYF.

In its sample, this clonotype was seen many times. The chain carries TRBV5-1 and TRBJ2-3, with 7 bases fitting TRBD1. Germline V gene sequence: CDR1 SGHRS, CDR2 YFSETQ. The junction had 4 bases not matched to a gene; V was cut back by 3 bases and J by 0 bases. This CDR3 contains 15 residues. The CDR3 DNA reads as TGCGCCAGCAGCTGGGACAGAGCTAGCACAGATACGCAGTATTTT. Its translation: CASSWDRASTDTQYF.

The chain is built from TRBV5-4 and TRBJ2-1, with 10 bases fitting TRBD2. CDR1 and CDR2 (germline): SGHNT, YYREEE (reference sequence). The CDR3 loop spans 14 amino acids. V was pared by 2 bases and J by 8 bases, with 4 bases of the junction left unmatched. The CDR3 DNA sequence: TGTGCCAGCAGCTTAGCGGGGGGGAGGGATGAGCAGTTCTTC. Its translation is CASSLAGGRDEQFF.

The V call is TRBV7-2, the J call TRBJ2-7; possibly TRBD1 for D (6 bases). Trimming removed 4 bases from V and 5 bases from J, with 15 bases in between. Germline V gene sequence: CDR1 SGHTA, CDR2 FQGNSA. The CDR3 loop spans 14 amino acids. For the CDR3, the DNA is TGTGCCAGCAGCTACTACCTCAGGGGAGACGAGCAGTACTTC. It specifies CASSYYLRGDEQYF. Variable domain in full (rest from reference TRBV7-2 and TRBJ2-7): GAGVSQSPSNKVTEKGKDVELRCDPISGHTALYWYRQSLGQGLEFLIYFQGNSAPDKSGLPSDRFSAERTGGSVSTLTIQRTQQEDSAVYLCASSYYLRGDEQYFGPGTRLTVT.

This clonotype was counted a few times. This chain connects TRBV6-5 to TRBJ2-1; 14 bases agree with TRBD2. The CDR3 totals 16 residues. Germline V gene data show CDR1 as MNHEY and CDR2 as SVGAGI. V was clipped by 5 bases and J by 10 bases; unmatched bases: 10. CDR3 sequence reads: CASSPSTSGGAREQFF. The CDR3 DNA sequence: TGTGCCAGCAGTCCGTCGACTAGCGGGGGGGCCCGGGAGCAGTTCTTC.

CDR3 nucleotides: TGTGCCAGCAGCCGAGGGGAGGGGGCGATAAATGAGCAGTTCTTC. Translated, it gives CASSRGEGAINEQFF. The chain is built from TRBV4-2 and TRBJ2-1; perhaps D is TRBD1 or TRBD2 (7 bases each). V shed 4 bases and J shed 7 bases, with 17 bases lying between them. CDR1 and CDR2 from the germline V gene are LGHNA and YNFKEQ. The CDR3 runs to 15 residues.

The CDR3 DNA reads TGTGCCAGCTCGAAGTGGGGTGTAAAGGAGACCCAGTACTTC. Its translation: CASSKWGVKETQYF. V is TRBV25-1 and J is TRBJ2-5, with D unclear. Germline V gene sequence: CDR1 MGHDK, CDR2 SYGVNS. V was trimmed by 8 bases and J by 5 bases, leaving 18 bases between them. The CDR3 runs 14 residues.

The chain carries TRBV7-2 and TRBJ2-5; 7 nucleotides align to TRBD2. V lost 5 bases to trimming and J lost 0 bases; unmatched junction nucleotides: 9. Germline V gives CDR1 SGHTA, CDR2 FQGNSA. The CDR3 has 16 amino acids. Written as DNA, the CDR3 is TGTGCCAGCAGCCCCGTCCTAGCGGTTTACCAAGAGACCCAGTACTTC. Its translation: CASSPVLAVYQETQYF.

The chain uses TRBV5-1 and TRBJ2-3, with a weak D call TRBD2 (6 bases). V dropped 4 bases and J dropped 8 bases, with 14 bases sitting between them. From germline, CDR1 is SGHRS and CDR2 YFSETQ. The CDR3 has 13 residues. The CDR3, as DNA: TGCGCCAGCAGCCCTGGACTAACGGGTACGCAGTATTTT. It codes for CASSPGLTGTQYF.

The chain employs TRBV5-1 and TRBJ1-4; no firm D call. The germline V gene has CDR1 SGHRS and CDR2 YFSETQ. The CDR3 consists of 13 residues. The V end was cut by 7 bases, the J end by 7 bases, with 14 bases between. This CDR3 is CASRLASGEKLFF. CDR3 nucleotide sequence: TGCGCCAGCCGCCTAGCGTCTGGTGAAAAACTGTTTTTT.